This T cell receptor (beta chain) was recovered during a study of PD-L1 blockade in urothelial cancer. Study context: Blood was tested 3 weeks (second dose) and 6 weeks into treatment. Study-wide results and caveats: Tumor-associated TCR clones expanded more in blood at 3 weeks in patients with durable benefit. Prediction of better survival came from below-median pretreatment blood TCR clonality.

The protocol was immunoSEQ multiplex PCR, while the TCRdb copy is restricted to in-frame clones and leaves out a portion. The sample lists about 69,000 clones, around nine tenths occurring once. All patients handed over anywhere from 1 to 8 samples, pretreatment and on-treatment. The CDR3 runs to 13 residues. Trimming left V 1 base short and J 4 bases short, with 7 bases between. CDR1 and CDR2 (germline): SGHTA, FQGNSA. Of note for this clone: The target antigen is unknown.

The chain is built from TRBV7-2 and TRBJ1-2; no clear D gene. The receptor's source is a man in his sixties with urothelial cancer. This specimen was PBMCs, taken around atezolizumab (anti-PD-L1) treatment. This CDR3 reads CASSLGVSYGYTF. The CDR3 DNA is TGTGCCAGCAGCTTAGGAGTTTCCTATGGCTACACCTTC. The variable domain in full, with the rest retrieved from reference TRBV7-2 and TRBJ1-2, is GAGVSQSPSNKVTEKGKDVELRCDPISGHTALYWYRQSLGQGLEFLIYFQGNSAPDKSGLPSDRFSAERTGGSVSTLTIQRTQQEDSAVYLCASSLGVSYGYTFGSGTRLTVV.